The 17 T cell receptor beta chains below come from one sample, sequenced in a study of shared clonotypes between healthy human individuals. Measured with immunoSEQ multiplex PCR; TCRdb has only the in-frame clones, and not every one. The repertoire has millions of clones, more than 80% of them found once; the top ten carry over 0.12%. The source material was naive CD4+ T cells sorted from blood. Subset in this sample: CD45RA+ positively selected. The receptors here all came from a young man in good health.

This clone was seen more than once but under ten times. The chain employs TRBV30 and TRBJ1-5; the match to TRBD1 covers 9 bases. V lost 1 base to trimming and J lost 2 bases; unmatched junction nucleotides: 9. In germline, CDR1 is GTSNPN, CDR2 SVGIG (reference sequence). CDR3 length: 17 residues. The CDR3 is CAWSGTGARVGNQPQHF. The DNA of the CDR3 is TGTGCCTGGAGTGGGACAGGGGCCCGGGTCGGCAATCAGCCCCAGCATTTT.

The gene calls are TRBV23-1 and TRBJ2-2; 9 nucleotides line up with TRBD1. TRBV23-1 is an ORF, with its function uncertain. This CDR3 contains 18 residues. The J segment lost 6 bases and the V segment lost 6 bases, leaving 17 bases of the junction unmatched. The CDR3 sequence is CASRPNPPTTGGAGELFF. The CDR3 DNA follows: TGCGCCAGCAGACCAAACCCCCCCACGACAGGGGGGGCCGGGGAGCTGTTTTTT.

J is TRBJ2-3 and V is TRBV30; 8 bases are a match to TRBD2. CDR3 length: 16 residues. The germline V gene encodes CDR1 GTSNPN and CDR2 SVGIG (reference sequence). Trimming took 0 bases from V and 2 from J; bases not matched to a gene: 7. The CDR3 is CAWSVGASGFTDTQYF. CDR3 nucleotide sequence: TGTGCCTGGAGTGTTGGGGCTAGCGGGTTCACAGATACGCAGTATTTT.

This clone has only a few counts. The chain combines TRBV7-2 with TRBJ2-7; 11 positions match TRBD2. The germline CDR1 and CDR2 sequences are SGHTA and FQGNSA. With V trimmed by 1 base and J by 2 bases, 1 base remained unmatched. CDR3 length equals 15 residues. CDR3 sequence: CASSLELAGAYEQYF. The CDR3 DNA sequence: TGTGCCAGCAGCTTAGAACTAGCGGGAGCCTACGAGCAGTACTTC.

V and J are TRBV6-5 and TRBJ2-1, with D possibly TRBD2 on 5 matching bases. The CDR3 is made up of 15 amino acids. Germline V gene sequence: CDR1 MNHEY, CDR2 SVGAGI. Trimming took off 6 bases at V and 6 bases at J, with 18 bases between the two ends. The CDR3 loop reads CASSPPQAGVNEQFF. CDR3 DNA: TGTGCCAGCAGCCCCCCGCAGGCGGGTGTCAATGAGCAGTTCTTC.

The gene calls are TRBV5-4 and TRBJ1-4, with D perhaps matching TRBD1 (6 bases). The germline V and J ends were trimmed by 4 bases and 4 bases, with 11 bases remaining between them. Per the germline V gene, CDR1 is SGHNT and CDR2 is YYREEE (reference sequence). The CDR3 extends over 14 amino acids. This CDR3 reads CASSPTGINEKLFF. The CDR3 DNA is TGTGCCAGCAGCCCCACAGGGATTAATGAAAAACTGTTTTTT. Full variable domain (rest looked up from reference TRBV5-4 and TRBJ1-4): ETGVTQSPTHLIKTRGQQVTLRCSSQSGHNTVSWYQQALGQGPQFIFQYYREEENGRGNFPPRFSGLQFPNYSSELNVNALELDDSALYLCASSPTGINEKLFFGSGTQLSVL.

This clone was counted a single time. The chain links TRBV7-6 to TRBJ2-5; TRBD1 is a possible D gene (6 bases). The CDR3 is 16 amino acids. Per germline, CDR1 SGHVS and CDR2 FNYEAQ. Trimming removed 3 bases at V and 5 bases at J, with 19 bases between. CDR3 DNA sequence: TGTGCCAGCAGCTTCCTTGACAGTGGGGGCCGGGAGACCCAGTACTTC. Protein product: CASSFLDSGGRETQYF.

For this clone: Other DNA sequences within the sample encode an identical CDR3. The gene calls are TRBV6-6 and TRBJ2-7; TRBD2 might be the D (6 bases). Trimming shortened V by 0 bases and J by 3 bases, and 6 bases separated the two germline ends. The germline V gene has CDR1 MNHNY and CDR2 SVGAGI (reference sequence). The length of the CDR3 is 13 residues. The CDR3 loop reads CASSYSAGYEQYF. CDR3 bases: TGTGCCAGCAGTTACTCAGCGGGCTACGAGCAGTACTTC.

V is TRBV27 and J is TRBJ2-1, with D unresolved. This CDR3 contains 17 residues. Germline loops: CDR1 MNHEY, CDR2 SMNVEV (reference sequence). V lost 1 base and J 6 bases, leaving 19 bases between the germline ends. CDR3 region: CASSLFGQPLEFNEQFF. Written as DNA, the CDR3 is TGTGCCAGCAGTTTATTCGGCCAGCCATTAGAATTCAATGAGCAGTTCTTC.

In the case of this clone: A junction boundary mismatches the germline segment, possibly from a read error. The CDR3 spells CASSRDTNTEAFF. CDR3 DNA: TGTGCTAGCAGCCGGGACACGAACACTGAAGCTTTCTTT. This chain joins TRBV7-7 and TRBJ1-1, with TRBD1 as a possible D gene (6 bases). The germline CDR1 and CDR2 sequences are SSHAT and FNYEAQ (reference sequence). The CDR3 has 13 residues.

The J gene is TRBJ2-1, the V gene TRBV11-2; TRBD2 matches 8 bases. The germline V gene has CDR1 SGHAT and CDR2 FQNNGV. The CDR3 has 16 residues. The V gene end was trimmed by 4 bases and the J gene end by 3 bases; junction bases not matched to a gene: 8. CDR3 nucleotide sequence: TGTGCCAGCAGCTCCCTCCGGGAGGGCCTCTACAATGAGCAGTTCTTC. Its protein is CASSSLREGLYNEQFF. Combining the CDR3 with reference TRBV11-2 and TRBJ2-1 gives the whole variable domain EAGVAQSPRYKIIEKRQSVAFWCNPISGHATLYWYQQILGQGPKLLIQFQNNGVVDDSQLPKDRFSAERLKGVDSTLKIQPAKLEDSAVYLCASSSLREGLYNEQFFGPGTRLTVL.

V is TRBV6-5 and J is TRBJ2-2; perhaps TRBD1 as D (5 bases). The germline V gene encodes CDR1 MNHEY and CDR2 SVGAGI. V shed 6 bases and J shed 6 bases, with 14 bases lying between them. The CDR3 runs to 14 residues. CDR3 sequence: CASRPTLGAGELFF. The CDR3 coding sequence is TGTGCCAGCAGGCCAACGCTAGGGGCCGGGGAGCTGTTTTTT.

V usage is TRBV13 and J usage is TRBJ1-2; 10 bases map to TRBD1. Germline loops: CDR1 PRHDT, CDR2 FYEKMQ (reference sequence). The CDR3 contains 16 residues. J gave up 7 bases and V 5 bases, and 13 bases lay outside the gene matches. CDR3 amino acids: CASSVGQGKRKGGYTF. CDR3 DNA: TGTGCCAGCAGCGTGGGACAGGGGAAGAGGAAAGGTGGCTACACCTTC.

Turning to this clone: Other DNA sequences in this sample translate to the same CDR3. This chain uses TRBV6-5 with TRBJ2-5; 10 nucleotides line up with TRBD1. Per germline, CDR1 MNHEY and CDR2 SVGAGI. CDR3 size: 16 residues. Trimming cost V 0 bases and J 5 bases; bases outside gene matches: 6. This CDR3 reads CASSYSTGQGGETQYF. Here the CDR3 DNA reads TGTGCCAGCAGTTACTCGACCGGACAGGGGGGGGAGACCCAGTACTTC.

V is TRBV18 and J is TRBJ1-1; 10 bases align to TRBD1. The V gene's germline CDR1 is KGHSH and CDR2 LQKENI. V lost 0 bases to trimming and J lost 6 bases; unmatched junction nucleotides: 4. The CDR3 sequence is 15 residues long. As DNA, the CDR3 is TGTGCCAGCTCACCACCGGGACAGGGGCCGGCTGAAGCTTTCTTT. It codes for CASSPPGQGPAEAFF.

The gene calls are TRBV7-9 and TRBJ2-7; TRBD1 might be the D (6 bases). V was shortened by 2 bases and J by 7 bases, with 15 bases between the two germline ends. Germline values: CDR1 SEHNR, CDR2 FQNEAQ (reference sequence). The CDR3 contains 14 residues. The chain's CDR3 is CASSLPQGRGEQYF. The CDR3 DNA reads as TGTGCCAGCAGCTTACCACAGGGCCGGGGTGAGCAGTACTTC.

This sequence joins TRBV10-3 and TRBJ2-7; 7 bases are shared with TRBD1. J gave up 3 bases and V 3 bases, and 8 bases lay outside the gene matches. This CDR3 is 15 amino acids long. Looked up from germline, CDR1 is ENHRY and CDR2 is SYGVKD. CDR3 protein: CAISDRAGGYYEQYF. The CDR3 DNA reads TGTGCCATCAGTGACCGGGCAGGGGGTTACTACGAGCAGTACTTC.